The present T cell receptor (beta chain) was sequenced within a study of blood T cell repertoires in COVID-19. Background on the study: There were acute and convalescent COVID-19 samples, and they came from the United States, Italy and Spain. PBMCs, B-cell-depleted T cells, or T cells were the source of the cDNA or gDNA that made up the material.

The CDR3 spans 13 residues. Germline assignment: CDR1 SGHRS and CDR2 YFSETQ. The ends were cut back, 4 bases at V and 6 bases at J, with 13 bases in the middle. In the authors' workflow: For nucleated cells, counts were estimated from reference gene primer amplification. Method: immunoSEQ multiplex PCR; TCRdb's copy keeps in-frame clones and lacks some. Clonal size and the V and J genes are those of that table, whereas D and trimming came from the DNA. Of about 180,000 clones in the sample, more than 85% were seen once. The sequenced sample was peripheral blood. This rearrangement joins TRBV5-1 to TRBJ1-2; weak D call: TRBD1 (6 bases). This clonotype was sampled from a woman under 40 with active or convalescent COVID-19. Here the CDR3 reads CASSHRADDGYTF. Written as DNA, the CDR3 is TGCGCCAGCAGCCACAGGGCTGATGATGGCTACACCTTC.